This TCR beta chain was captured in a study of T cell repertoires in cytomegalovirus infection. Comment on this clonotype: Its target is not known.

Each CDR3 protein is one row after TCRdb ran MiXCR on the reads. The sample has roughly 700,000 distinct CDR3 sequences, approximately 33% seen once. Sequenced here: cultured PBMCs, sampled from culture after CMV antigen stimulation. The source is a human donor in good health (CMV status not recorded). Some clones in this sample may be carry-over from other donors' samples.

CDR3 nucleotide sequence: TGTGCCAGCAGTTTCCTATCTGAGGGCACTGAAGCTTTCTTT. The encoded protein is CASSFLSEGTEAFF. The chain combines TRBV27 with TRBJ1-1; D is uncertain. The CDR3 consists of 14 residues. The germline V gene has CDR1 MNHEY and CDR2 SMNVEV (reference sequence). Trimming stripped 3 bases from V and 4 bases from J, with 12 bases between.